This T cell receptor (beta chain) was identified during a study of post-analysis software for immune sequencing data. Study results and caveats: For normalized Chao1 diversity, multiple sclerosis patients scored significantly lower than controls did. Roughly 5 TRBV segments, TRBV5-6, TRBV5-1 and TRBV20-1 among them, were found more frequent in patients than controls. Under the F measure, samples that were prepared in one batch clustered strongly together.

As to this clonotype: What it binds is unknown.

Researchers reported that TCR beta cDNA libraries carried unique molecular identifiers. cDNA molecules numbering 400,000 to 550,000 came from roughly 1 to 10 million T cells. Each CDR3 protein is one row after TCRdb ran MiXCR on the PCR reads. This sample has 700,000 to 900,000 distinct CDR3 sequences, with under 60% found just once. The CDR3 is 14 amino acids. Trimming at V came to 5 bases and at J to 3 bases, leaving 6 bases not matched to a gene. The sample comprised blood. The TCR was taken from a girl aged 5-17 years with multiple sclerosis. The chain joins TRBV12-3 or TRBV12-4 to TRBJ2-7, with 8 bases lining up with TRBD1. The CDR3 DNA reads TGTGCCAGCAGTAAGAGACAGGGGCTCTACGAGCAGTACTTC. It encodes CASSKRQGLYEQYF.